The rows below give T cell receptor beta chains drawn from one sample of a study of CD8+CD57+ T cells in acquired aplastic anemia. TCRdb reprocessed the reads via MiXCR and lists one record per CDR3 protein. The sample holds roughly 250,000 distinct CDR3 sequences, 82% seen once. Sequencing was carried out using sorted CD4+, CD8+, or CD8+CD57+ T cells (not recorded which) from PBMCs. The receptors were gathered from a human donor with aplastic anemia. Each CDR3 is given with its conserved first and last residue. A row's size may be missing; if present it is once, few, many or a size class.

abundance | v_gene | CDR3aa
- | TRBV7-3 | CASTRQDNAVDYCYTF
- | TRBV7-9 | CASRGTSGIDGETQYF
once | TRBV2 | CASGDGGLYKQFF
- | TRBV9 | CASSLEAENTEAFF
- | TRBV7-2 | CASSLDPDGTALSLTF
- | TRBV9 | CASREGGDTQYFF
few | TRBV5-6 | CASSLDIGAGEQFF
- | TRBV7-9 | CASSFQRSGGTDDQYF
- | TRBV19 | CASSIASGAHKEQYF
- | TRBV7-9 | CASSYRSLQTPYNF
many | TRBV7-3 | CASSSAGGSYNEQYF
few | TRBV11-1 | CASSWGRRGGSDEQFF
- | TRBV6-7 | CASSYGTSGGFFNEQFF
- | TRBV24-1 | CATAGDTEAFF
- | TRBV5-5 | CASSGGGESTDTQYF
- | TRBV12-5 | CASGYTGEDYEQYF
- | TRBV5-6 | CASSHTDGGGSDEQFF
- | TRBV7-2 | CASSFYPDGTALPTF
- | TRBV7-3 | CASTIAGNADTQCF
- | TRBV7-8 | CASSLAGGPDTPCHF
- | TRBV7-2 | CASSLALAGATDTQYF
- | TRBV7-9 | CASSLAAEAVYGDTF
- | TRBV15 | CATSRSGSDNQPQHF
- | TRBV7-9 | CASSSDLTGGKTEFF
- | TRBV7-2 | CASSPGAVLDTQYF
- | TRBV29-1 | CSVVGRGYEQYF
- | TRBV7-9 | CASSDQGTDTQYF
- | TRBV19 | CATQNQGERRSPLHF
once | TRBV7-2 | CASSLAVTRDTEDSF
- | TRBV5-5 | CASSFVTEETQYF
- | TRBV7-2 | CASSFYRDTGELFF
- | TRBV9 | CASSARTRGEALF
- | TRBV2 | CASSPTDSHEQYF
- | TRBV20-1 | CSARVASGGQETQYF
- | TRBV20-1 | CSARVRGLETQYF
- | TRBV2 | CASSEPLTGTGNTDTQYF
once | TRBV11-3 | CASSLDATPINEQYF
- | TRBV2 | CASGVGSDTKDF
- | TRBV2 | CASGYGRTGTTEAFF
- | TRBV24-1 | CATRGRGITYEQYF
- | TRBV7-8 | CASSLAGGPEEQYYF
- | TRBV12-3/TRBV12-4 | CASSTTDRPGQYF
once | TRBV9 | CASSVKAAAHEKLFF